These 15 T cell receptor beta chains were sequenced from one sample in a study of cytomegalovirus exposure and HLA in healthy donors. Researchers ran the PCR with 60 Vbeta and 13 Jbeta primers. Profiling relied on immunoSEQ multiplex PCR, and the TCRdb table lists in-frame clones only, not all of them. The table records 180,000 or so clones, almost 80% of them present only once. Sequenced input: PBMCs. The receptors come from a man in his forties in good health and CMV-seropositive.

This chain links TRBV2 with TRBJ2-7, with D tentatively TRBD1 (5 bases). The CDR3 loop spans 11 amino acids. Germline V lookup: CDR1 SNHLY, CDR2 FYNNEI. Trimming took off 7 bases at V and 2 bases at J, with 6 bases between the two ends. The CDR3 sequence: CASTGPYEQYF. CDR3 sequence (DNA): TGTGCCAGCACAGGGCCCTACGAGCAGTACTTC.

This chain uses TRBV5-1 with TRBJ1-1; TRBD1 agrees at 9 bases. CDR1 is SGHRS, CDR2 YFSETQ, per germline. The CDR3 runs to 14 residues. After removal of 0 bases from V and 10 bases from J, the junction contained 7 bases not matched to a gene. The CDR3 loop reads CASSLGTGQGLAFF. For the CDR3, the DNA is TGCGCCAGCAGCTTGGGAACGGGACAGGGTTTAGCTTTCTTT.

The rearrangement uses TRBV28 and TRBJ2-5; TRBD1 agrees at 7 bases. Germline-derived CDR1 and CDR2 are MDHEN and SYDVKM. The V segment lost 4 bases and the J segment 5 bases; nucleotides outside the gene matches: 7. The CDR3 spans 14 residues. The CDR3 region has the DNA TGTGCCAGCAGTTCCCAGACAGGGCGGGAGACCCAGTACTTC. Protein product: CASSSQTGRETQYF.

The chain has TRBV7-2 and TRBJ2-2; D ambiguous. Trimming shortened V by 2 bases and J by 0 bases, and 10 bases separated the two germline ends. The CDR3 spans 16 residues. Per germline, CDR1 SGHTA and CDR2 FQGNSA. The CDR3 region is CASSLFHISNTGELFF. In DNA, the CDR3 is TGTGCCAGCAGCTTATTTCACATTTCGAACACCGGGGAGCTGTTTTTT.

The CDR3 sequence: CASSSGRGQGYGYTF. The CDR3 DNA sequence: TGTGCCAGCAGCTCGGGCAGGGGGCAGGGTTATGGCTACACCTTC. The genes are TRBV5-4 and TRBJ1-2, with 8 bases fitting TRBD1. The CDR3 totals 15 residues. V shed 3 bases and J 5 bases; nucleotides not matched to a gene: 9. From germline, CDR1 is SGHNT and CDR2 YYREEE (reference sequence).

The chain joins TRBV10-3 to TRBJ1-4, with D perhaps matching TRBD1 (6 bases). V was shortened by 5 bases and J by 2 bases, with 15 bases between the two germline ends. The CDR3 has 16 residues. Per the germline V gene, CDR1 is ENHRY and CDR2 is SYGVKD. CDR3: CAISHGGGATNEKLFF. CDR3 nucleotide sequence: TGTGCCATCAGTCACGGAGGGGGGGCGACTAATGAAAAACTGTTTTTT.

The V and J genes are TRBV5-1 and TRBJ2-5; the match to TRBD1 covers 8 bases. The germline CDR1 and CDR2 sequences are SGHRS and YFSETQ. This CDR3 contains 14 residues. J was trimmed by 5 bases and V by 1 base; bases with no gene match: 4. The CDR3 protein is CASSLPGGEETQYF. The CDR3 region has the DNA TGCGCCAGCAGCTTGCCAGGGGGCGAGGAGACCCAGTACTTC.

As regards this clone: One end of the junction fails to match germline, which may point to a read error. The chain carries TRBV29-1 and TRBJ2-7, with D possibly TRBD2 on 5 matching bases. The CDR3 totals 14 residues. Per the germline V gene, CDR1 is SQVTM and CDR2 is ANQGSEA. This CDR3 reads CSVDPGSPSSEQYF. The CDR3 DNA reads as TGCAGCGTTGACCCGGGGTCCCCCTCCTCCGAGCAGTACTTC.

This chain joins TRBV21-1 and TRBJ2-7; the table's D call TRBD2 went unverified against the DNA. TRBV21-1 is classified as a pseudogene. This CDR3 is built from 16 residues. The CDR3 reads CASSPREVQLNYEQYF. The CDR3 DNA reads TGTGCCAGCAGCCCCCGGGAGGTGCAGTTAAACTACGAGCAGTACTTC.

This clone was recorded a few times. This chain links TRBV6-1 with TRBJ2-5, with a weak D call TRBD1 (5 bases). V was clipped by 2 bases and J by 5 bases, with 9 bases between them. Germline V gene sequence: CDR1 MNHNS, CDR2 SASEGT. This CDR3 has 13 amino acids. Here the CDR3 reads CASSERGIETQYF. CDR3 bases: TGTGCCAGCAGTGAAAGGGGAATTGAGACCCAGTACTTC.

The chain is built from TRBV2 and TRBJ2-7, with TRBD2 identical over 9 bases. CDR1 and CDR2 (germline): SNHLY, FYNNEI. CDR3 length: 13 amino acids. Losses at the gene ends were 7 bases for V and 3 bases for J; bases not matched to a gene: 4. CDR3 sequence reads: CASTRREGYEQYF. CDR3 sequence (DNA): TGTGCCAGCACCCGGCGGGAGGGCTACGAGCAGTACTTC.

V is TRBV27 and J is TRBJ1-5, with D unclear. Germline CDR1 and CDR2: MNHEY and SMNVEV (reference sequence). Trimming cost V 5 bases and J 6 bases, with 20 bases left between them. The CDR3 length is 16 residues. The CDR3 is CASSPRPAEVRQPQHF. Written as DNA, the CDR3 is TGTGCCAGCAGTCCCCGGCCGGCGGAGGTTCGTCAGCCCCAGCATTTT.

This clone was found once. The V call is TRBV28, the J call TRBJ1-5, with D perhaps matching TRBD1 (5 bases). Germline V gives CDR1 MDHEN, CDR2 SYDVKM. Trimming cost V 10 bases and J 0 bases, with 10 bases left between them. There are 13 residues in the CDR3. The CDR3 DNA reads TGTGCCACGGGGGGAGATAGCAATCAGCCCCAGCATTTT. This sequence encodes CATGGDSNQPQHF.

The chain links TRBV6-5 to TRBJ2-5; 7 bases fit TRBD2. After removal of 8 bases from V and 4 bases from J, the junction contained 7 bases not matched to a gene. CDR3 size: 13 residues. From germline, CDR1 is MNHEY and CDR2 SVGAGI. The CDR3 nucleotides read TGTGCCAGCGCGAGAGGACTAGGAGAGACCCAGTACTTC. It translates to CASARGLGETQYF.

This clone showed up just once. The chain carries TRBV29-1 and TRBJ2-7, with 7 positions matching TRBD2. V trimming: 4 bases; J trimming: 3 bases; junction bases outside the gene matches: 6. CDR1 SQVTM and CDR2 ANQGSEA come from the germline V gene. This CDR3 region has 13 residues. CDR3 DNA sequence: TGCAGCGTTGCCCCTAGCGGCAACTACGAGCAGTACTTC. Translating gives CSVAPSGNYEQYF.